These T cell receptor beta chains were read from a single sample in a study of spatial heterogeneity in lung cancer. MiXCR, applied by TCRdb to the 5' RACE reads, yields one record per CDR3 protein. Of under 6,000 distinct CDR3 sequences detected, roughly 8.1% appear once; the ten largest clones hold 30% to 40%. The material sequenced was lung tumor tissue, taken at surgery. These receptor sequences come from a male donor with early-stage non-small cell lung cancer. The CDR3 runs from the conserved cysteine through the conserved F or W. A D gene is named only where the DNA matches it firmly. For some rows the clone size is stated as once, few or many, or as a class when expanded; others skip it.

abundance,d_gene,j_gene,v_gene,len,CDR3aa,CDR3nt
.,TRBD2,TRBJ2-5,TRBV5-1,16,CASSSLTSGGGETQYF,TGCGCCAGCAGCTCCTTGACTAGCGGGGGCGGGGAGACCCAGTACTTC
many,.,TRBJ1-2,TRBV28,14,CASSLTWELGGYTF,TGTGCCAGCAGTTTAACCTGGGAACTGGGGGGCTACACCTTC
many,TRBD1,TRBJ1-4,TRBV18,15,CASTGQGATNEKLFF,TGTGCCAGCACGGGACAGGGCGCAACTAATGAAAAACTGTTTTTT
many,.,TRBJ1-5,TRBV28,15,CASMETKRGVEPQHF,TGTGCCAGCATGGAGACAAAGCGGGGTGTGGAGCCCCAGCATTTT
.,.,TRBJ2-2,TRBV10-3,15,CAISRGAENTGELFF,TGTGCCATCAGCCGGGGTGCGGAGAACACCGGGGAGCTGTTTTTT
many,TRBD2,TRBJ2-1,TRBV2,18,CASRGVGSGRALDNEQFF,TGTGCCAGCAGGGGGGTAGGCAGCGGGAGGGCCCTGGACAATGAGCAGTTCTTC
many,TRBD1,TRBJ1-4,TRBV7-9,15,CASSSPGQGFEKLFF,TGTGCCAGCAGCTCCCCCGGACAGGGGTTTGAAAAACTGTTTTTT
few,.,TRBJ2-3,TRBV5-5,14,CASSPAGVVDTQYF,TGTGCCAGCAGCCCCGCCGGGGTGGTCGATACGCAGTATTTT
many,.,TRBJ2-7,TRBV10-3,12,CAISEASYEQYF,TGTGCCATCAGTGAAGCATCCTACGAGCAGTACTTC
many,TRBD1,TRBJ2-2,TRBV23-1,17,CASSQHDRGRHTGELFF,TGCGCCAGCAGTCAACACGACAGGGGGCGCCACACCGGGGAGCTGTTTTTT
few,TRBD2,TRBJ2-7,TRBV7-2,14,CASSFSGRVYEQYF,TGTGCCAGCAGCTTTAGCGGGAGAGTTTACGAGCAGTACTTC
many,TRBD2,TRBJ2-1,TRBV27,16,CASSLILAGGGDEQFF,TGTGCCAGCAGTTTAATACTAGCGGGAGGAGGAGATGAGCAGTTCTTC
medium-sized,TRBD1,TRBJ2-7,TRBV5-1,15,CASTETGTGNYEQYF,TGCGCCAGCACCGAAACCGGGACAGGGAACTACGAGCAGTACTTC
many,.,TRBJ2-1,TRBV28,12,CASSSVGDEQFF,TGTGCCAGCAGTTCCGTAGGGGATGAGCAGTTCTTC
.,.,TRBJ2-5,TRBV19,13,CASSVTVQETQYF,TGTGCCAGTAGTGTTACAGTACAAGAGACCCAGTACTTC
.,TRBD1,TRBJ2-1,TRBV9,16,CTSSAVGQGARGEQFF,TGTACCAGCAGCGCTGTTGGACAGGGGGCAAGGGGTGAGCAGTTCTTC
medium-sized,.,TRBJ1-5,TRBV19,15,CASSIGGRGNQPQHF,TGTGCCAGTAGTATCGGCGGTAGGGGCAATCAGCCCCAGCATTTT
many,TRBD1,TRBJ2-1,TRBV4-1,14,CASSRQGVGNEQFF,TGCGCCAGCTCCCGACAGGGTGTTGGCAATGAGCAGTTCTTC
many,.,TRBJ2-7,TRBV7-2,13,CASSFTQGSEQYF,TGTGCCAGCAGCTTTACGCAGGGCTCCGAGCAGTACTTC
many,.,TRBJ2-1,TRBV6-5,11,CASSSRSEQFF,TGTGCCAGCAGCTCCCGAAGTGAGCAGTTCTTC
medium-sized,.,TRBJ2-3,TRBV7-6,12,CASSFSTDTQYF,TGTGCCAGCAGCTTCAGCACAGATACGCAGTATTTT
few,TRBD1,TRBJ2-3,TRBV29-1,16,CSVDLVGTEFTDTQYF,TGCAGCGTTGACCTTGTTGGGACAGAATTCACAGATACGCAGTATTTT
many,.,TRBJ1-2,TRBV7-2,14,CASSLEAVNYGYTF,TGTGCCAGCAGCTTAGAGGCGGTCAACTATGGCTACACCTTC
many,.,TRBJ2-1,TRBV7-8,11,CASGQYNEQFF,TGTGCCAGCGGACAGTACAATGAGCAGTTCTTC
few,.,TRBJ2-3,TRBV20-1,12,CSARDRGDTQYF,TGCAGTGCTAGAGACCGGGGGGATACGCAGTATTTT
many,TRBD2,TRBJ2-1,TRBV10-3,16,CAITANSGRATDEQFF,TGTGCCATCACCGCGAATAGCGGGAGGGCCACTGATGAGCAGTTCTTC
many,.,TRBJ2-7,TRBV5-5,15,CASRNRPEGSYEQYF,TGTGCCAGCAGGAACCGACCGGAGGGCTCCTACGAGCAGTACTTC
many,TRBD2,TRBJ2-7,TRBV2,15,CASTGLAGKPYEQYF,TGTGCCAGCACCGGACTAGCGGGAAAACCCTACGAGCAGTACTTC
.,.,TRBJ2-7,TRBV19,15,CASSLSPGTQYEQYF,TGTGCCAGTAGCCTATCCCCCGGGACTCAGTACGAGCAGTACTTC
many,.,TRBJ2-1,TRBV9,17,CASSLAPVFLSYNEQFF,TGTGCCAGCAGCCTCGCCCCGGTTTTCCTCTCCTACAATGAGCAGTTCTTC
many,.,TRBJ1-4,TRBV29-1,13,CSVDGMGNEKLFF,TGCAGCGTTGACGGGATGGGTAATGAAAAACTGTTTTTT
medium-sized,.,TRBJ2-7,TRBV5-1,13,CASSGPDESEQYF,TGCGCCAGCAGCGGGCCTGATGAGTCCGAGCAGTACTTC
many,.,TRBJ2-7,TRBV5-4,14,CASSKDRSSYEQYF,TGTGCCAGCAGCAAAGACAGGAGCTCCTACGAGCAGTACTTC
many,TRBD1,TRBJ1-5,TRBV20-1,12,CSARQGVQPQHF,TGCAGTGCCAGACAGGGGGTTCAGCCCCAGCATTTT
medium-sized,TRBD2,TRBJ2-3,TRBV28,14,CASTGLADTDTQYF,TGTGCCAGCACGGGACTAGCGGACACAGATACGCAGTATTTT
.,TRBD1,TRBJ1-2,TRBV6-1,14,CASRDTGGSYGYTF,TGTGCCAGCAGAGACACAGGGGGCAGTTATGGCTACACCTTC
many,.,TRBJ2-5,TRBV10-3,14,CAISPGSPQETQYF,TGTGCCATCAGCCCCGGGTCCCCCCAAGAGACCCAGTACTTC
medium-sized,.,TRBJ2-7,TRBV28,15,CASSFVLDKTYEQYF,TGTGCCAGCAGTTTCGTTCTGGACAAAACCTACGAGCAGTACTTC
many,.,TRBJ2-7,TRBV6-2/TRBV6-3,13,CASNRDSSYEQYF,TGTGCCAGCAACCGGGACTCTTCCTACGAGCAGTACTTC
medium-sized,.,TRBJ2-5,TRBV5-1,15,CASSLNTGYQETQYF,TGCGCCAGCAGCTTGAATACCGGGTACCAAGAGACCCAGTACTTC
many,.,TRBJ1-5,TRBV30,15,CAWSVGRLANQPQHF,TGTGCCTGGAGTGTAGGTCGCCTCGCCAATCAGCCCCAGCATTTT
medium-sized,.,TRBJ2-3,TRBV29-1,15,CSVAGGGRGTDTQYF,TGCAGCGTCGCTGGAGGGGGAAGGGGCACAGATACGCAGTATTTT
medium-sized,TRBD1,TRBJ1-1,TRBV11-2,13,CASSTAGGFSAFF,TGTGCCAGCAGCACAGCAGGGGGCTTTTCAGCTTTCTTT
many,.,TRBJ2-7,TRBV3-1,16,CASSQVGGGPPYEQYF,TGTGCCAGCAGCCAAGTAGGAGGGGGGCCCCCCTACGAGCAGTACTTC
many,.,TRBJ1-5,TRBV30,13,CAWSVDDNQPQHF,TGTGCCTGGAGTGTAGACGATAATCAGCCCCAGCATTTT
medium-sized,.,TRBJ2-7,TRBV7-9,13,CASSSGSSYEQYF,TGTGCCAGCAGTAGCGGAAGCTCCTACGAGCAGTACTTC
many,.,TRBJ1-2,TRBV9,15,CASSVGSGRINGYTF,TGTGCCAGCAGCGTAGGGTCCGGCCGGATCAATGGCTACACCTTC
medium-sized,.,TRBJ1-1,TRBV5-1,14,CASSLGDTDTEAFF,TGCGCCAGCAGCTTGGGCGATACGGACACTGAAGCTTTCTTT
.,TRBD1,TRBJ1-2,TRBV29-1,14,CSVGVPTGARGYTF,TGCAGCGTTGGGGTACCGACAGGGGCGAGAGGCTACACCTTC